One T cell receptor (beta chain) is described in this entry. The antigen is unknown. Assay: immunoSEQ multiplex PCR; the TCRdb copy retains only in-frame clones and omits some. The sample consists of about 83,000 clones, 89% of them appearing once. This record belongs to a study of identifying expanded T cells in peripheral blood. Findings and limits, study-wide: Across healthy donors, higher total template counts meant significantly greater approximately 2-week count variance. Technical replicates showed approximately 1.2 changed clones; roughly two weeks 15 to 20; four weeks 19.

This CDR3 is built from 13 residues. Trimming pared 3 bases from V and 1 base from J, leaving 7 bases between. Germline-derived CDR1 and CDR2 are SGHAT and FQNNGV. During the collection period, no donor immune events like infections were recorded. The sequence came from a person between 18 and 69 years old in good health. The chain links TRBV11-2 to TRBJ2-7; unclear D gene. Sequenced: blood. DNA of the CDR3: TGTGCCAGCAGCTTGCACGGTTCCTACGAGCAGTACTTC. Amino acid sequence: CASSLHGSYEQYF. The whole variable domain, remainder taken from reference TRBV11-2 and TRBJ2-7, is EAGVAQSPRYKIIEKRQSVAFWCNPISGHATLYWYQQILGQGPKLLIQFQNNGVVDDSQLPKDRFSAERLKGVDSTLKIQPAKLEDSAVYLCASSLHGSYEQYFGPGTRLTVT.